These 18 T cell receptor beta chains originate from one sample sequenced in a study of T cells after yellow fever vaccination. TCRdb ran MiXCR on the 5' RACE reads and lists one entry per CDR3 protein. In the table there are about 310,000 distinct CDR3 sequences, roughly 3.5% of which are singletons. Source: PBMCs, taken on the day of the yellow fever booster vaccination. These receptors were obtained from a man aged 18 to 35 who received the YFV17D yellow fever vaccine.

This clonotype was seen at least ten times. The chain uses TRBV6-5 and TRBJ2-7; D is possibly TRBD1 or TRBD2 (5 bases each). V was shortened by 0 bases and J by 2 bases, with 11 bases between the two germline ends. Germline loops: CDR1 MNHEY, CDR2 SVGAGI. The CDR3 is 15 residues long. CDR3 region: CASSYSGTGTYEQYF. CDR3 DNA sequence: TGTGCCAGCAGTTACTCCGGGACCGGGACCTACGAGCAGTACTTC.

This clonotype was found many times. Written as DNA, the CDR3 is TGTGCCAGCTCACCATATTCGGACCAGATGGATACGCAGTATTTT. This gives the protein CASSPYSDQMDTQYF. This chain links TRBV18 with TRBJ2-3; D call uncertain. Germline assignment: CDR1 KGHSH and CDR2 LQKENI. Trimming took 2 bases from V and 6 from J, leaving 15 bases between them. The CDR3 totals 15 residues.

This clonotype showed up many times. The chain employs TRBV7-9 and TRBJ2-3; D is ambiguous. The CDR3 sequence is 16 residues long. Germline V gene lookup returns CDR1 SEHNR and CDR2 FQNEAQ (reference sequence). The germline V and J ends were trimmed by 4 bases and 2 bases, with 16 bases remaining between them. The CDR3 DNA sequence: TGTGCCAGCAGCTCGCCGGACGGCTCTCTCACAGATACGCAGTATTTT. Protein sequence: CASSSPDGSLTDTQYF.

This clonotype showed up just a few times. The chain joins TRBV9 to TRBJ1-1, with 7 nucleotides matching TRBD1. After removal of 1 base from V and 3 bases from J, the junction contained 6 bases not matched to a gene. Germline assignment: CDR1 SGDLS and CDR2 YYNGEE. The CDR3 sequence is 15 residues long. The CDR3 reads CASSVLQGEDTEAFF. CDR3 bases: TGTGCCAGCAGCGTACTGCAGGGGGAGGACACTGAAGCTTTCTTT.

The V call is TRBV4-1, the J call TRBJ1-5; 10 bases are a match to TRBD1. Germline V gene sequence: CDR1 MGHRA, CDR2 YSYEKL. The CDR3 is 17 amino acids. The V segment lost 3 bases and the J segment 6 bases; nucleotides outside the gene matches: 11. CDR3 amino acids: CASSHPRGQGGSQPQHF. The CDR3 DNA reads TGCGCCAGCAGCCACCCCAGAGGACAGGGGGGATCTCAGCCCCAGCATTTT.

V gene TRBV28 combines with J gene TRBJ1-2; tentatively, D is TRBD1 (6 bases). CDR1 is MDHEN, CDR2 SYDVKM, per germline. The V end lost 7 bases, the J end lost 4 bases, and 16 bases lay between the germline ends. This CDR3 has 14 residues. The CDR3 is CASTASGAIYGYTF. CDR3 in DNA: TGTGCCAGCACCGCATCAGGGGCAATCTATGGCTACACCTTC.

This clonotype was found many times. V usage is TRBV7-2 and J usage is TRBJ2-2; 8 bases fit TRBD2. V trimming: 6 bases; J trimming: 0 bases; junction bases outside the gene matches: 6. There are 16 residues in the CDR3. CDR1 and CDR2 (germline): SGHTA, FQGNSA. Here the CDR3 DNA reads TGTGCCAGCAGGCCTCCGGGACTAGCGAACACCGGGGAGCTGTTTTTT. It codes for CASRPPGLANTGELFF.

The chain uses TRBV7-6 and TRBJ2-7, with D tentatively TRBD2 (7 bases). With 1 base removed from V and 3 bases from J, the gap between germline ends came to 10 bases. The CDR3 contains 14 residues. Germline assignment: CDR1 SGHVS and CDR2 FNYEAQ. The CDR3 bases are TGTGCCAGCAGCTTAGGGGGGGGCGGCTACGAGCAGTACTTC. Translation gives CASSLGGGGYEQYF.

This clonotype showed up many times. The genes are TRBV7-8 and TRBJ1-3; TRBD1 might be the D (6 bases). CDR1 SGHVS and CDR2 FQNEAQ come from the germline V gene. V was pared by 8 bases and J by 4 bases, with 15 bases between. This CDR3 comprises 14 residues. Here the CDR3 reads CASARRGVGNTIYF. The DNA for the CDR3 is TGTGCCAGCGCCCGGAGGGGGGTCGGAAACACCATATATTTT.

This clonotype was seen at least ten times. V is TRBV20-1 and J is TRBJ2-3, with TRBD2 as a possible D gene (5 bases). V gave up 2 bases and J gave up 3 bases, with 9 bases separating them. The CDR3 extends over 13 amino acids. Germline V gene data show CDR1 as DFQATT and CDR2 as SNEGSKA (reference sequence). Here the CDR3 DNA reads TGCAGTGCTAGAAGCGGCTCGACAGATACGCAGTATTTT. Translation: CSARSGSTDTQYF.

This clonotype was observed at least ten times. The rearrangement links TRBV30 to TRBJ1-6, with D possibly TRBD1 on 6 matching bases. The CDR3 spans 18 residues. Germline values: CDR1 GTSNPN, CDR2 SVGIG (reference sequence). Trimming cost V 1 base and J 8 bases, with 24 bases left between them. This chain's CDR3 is CAWSATVHYRVSDSPLHF. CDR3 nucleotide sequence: TGTGCCTGGAGTGCCACGGTCCATTACAGGGTATCGGATTCACCCCTCCACTTT.

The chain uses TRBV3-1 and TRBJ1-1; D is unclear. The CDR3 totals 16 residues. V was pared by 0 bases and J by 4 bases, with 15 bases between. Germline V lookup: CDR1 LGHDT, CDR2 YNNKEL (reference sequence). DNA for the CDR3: TGTGCCAGCAGCCAAGATAGGGTCATCCGACTCACTGAAGCTTTCTTT. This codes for CASSQDRVIRLTEAFF.

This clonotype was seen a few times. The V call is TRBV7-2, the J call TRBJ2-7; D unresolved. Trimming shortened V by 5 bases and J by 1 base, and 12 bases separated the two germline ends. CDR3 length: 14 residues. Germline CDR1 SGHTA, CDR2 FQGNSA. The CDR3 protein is CASSPRSASYEQYV. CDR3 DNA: TGTGCCAGCAGCCCGAGGTCAGCGTCCTACGAGCAGTACGTC.

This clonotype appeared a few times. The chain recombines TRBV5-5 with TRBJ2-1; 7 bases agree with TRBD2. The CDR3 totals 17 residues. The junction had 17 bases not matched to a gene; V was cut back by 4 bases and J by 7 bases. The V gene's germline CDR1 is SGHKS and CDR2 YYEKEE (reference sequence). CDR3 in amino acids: CASSIFSSASGLNEQFF. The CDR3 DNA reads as TGTGCCAGCAGCATATTTAGTTCGGCTAGCGGTTTAAATGAGCAGTTCTTC.

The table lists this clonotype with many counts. As DNA, the CDR3 is TGTGCCAGCAGCGCGGGGACAGATAGTTCACCCCTCCACTTT. It translates to CASSAGTDSSPLHF. This chain joins TRBV7-9 and TRBJ1-6; 7 nucleotides match TRBD1. The CDR3 spans 14 residues. Per germline, CDR1 SEHNR and CDR2 FQNEAQ (reference sequence). V lost 5 bases to trimming and J lost 9 bases; unmatched junction nucleotides: 7.

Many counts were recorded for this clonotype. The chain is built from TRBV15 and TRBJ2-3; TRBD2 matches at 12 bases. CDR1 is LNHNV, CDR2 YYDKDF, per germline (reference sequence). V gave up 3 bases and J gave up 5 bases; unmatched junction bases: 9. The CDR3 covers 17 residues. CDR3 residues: CATSRIPSGGERDTQYF. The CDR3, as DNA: TGTGCCACCAGCAGGATACCTAGCGGGGGGGAGCGAGATACGCAGTATTTT.

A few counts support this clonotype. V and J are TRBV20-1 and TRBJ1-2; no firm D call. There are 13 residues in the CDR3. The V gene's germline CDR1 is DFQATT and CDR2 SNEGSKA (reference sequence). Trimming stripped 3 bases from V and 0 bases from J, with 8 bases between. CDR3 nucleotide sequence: TGCAGTGCTAGGCCGCCGGCTAACTATGGCTACACCTTC. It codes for CSARPPANYGYTF.

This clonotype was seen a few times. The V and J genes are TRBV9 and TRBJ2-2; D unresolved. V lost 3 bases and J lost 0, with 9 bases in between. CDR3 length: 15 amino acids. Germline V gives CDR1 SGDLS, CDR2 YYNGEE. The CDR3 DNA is TGTGCCAGCAGCGGGACGGTCGCGAACACCGGGGAGCTGTTTTTT. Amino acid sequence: CASSGTVANTGELFF.